The clone carrying this T cell receptor (beta chain) occurred once. The sample belongs to a study of shared clonotypes between healthy human individuals. Naive CD8 populations comprised CD45RO-negative cells positively selected for CCR7, excluding terminally differentiated effector memory CD45RA+ cells. Using immunoSEQ multiplex PCR, the repertoire was profiled, and TCRdb retains in-frame clones only, with some absent. The table lists hundreds of thousands of clones, roughly 96% of them singletons. V was cut by 5 bases and J by 1 base, with 14 bases left in between. In germline, CDR1 is SGHVS, CDR2 FNYEAQ. The CDR3 totals 15 residues.

The TCR sequence derives from a woman aged 25 to 39 in good health. Sequenced sample: naive CD8+ T cells sorted from blood. This chain links TRBV7-6 with TRBJ1-1; D unclear. The CDR3 DNA reads TGTGCCAGCAGCCCACTACGGCGGGAGAACACTGAAGCTTTCTTT. This codes for CASSPLRRENTEAFF.